A selection of T cell receptor beta chains follows, all from one sample in a study of blood T cell repertoires in COVID-19. Repertoires were generated with immunoSEQ multiplex PCR, while TCRdb's copy carries only in-frame clones and drops some. The data show about 200,000 clones, 80% to 90% seen once. Material for sequencing was peripheral blood. The origin of the receptors is a human donor in a cohort sampled during active COVID-19. The CDR3 runs from the conserved cysteine through the conserved F or W. D genes are given only for firm matches. Clone sizes are given selectively: once, few, many, or a class where the clone is expanded.

>TRBV28|-|TRBJ2-7|-
TGTGCCAGCAGTCTCCTTGAGCGGGTCAAGAGCGAGCAGTACTTC
CASSLLERVKSEQYF
>TRBV3-1/TRBV3-2|-|TRBJ2-2|TRBD1
TGTGCCAGCAGCCACCTCGGGACAGGGAGCACCGGGGAGCTGTTTTTT
CASSHLGTGSTGELFF
>TRBV5-1|-|TRBJ2-2|-
TGCGCCAGCAGCCACGAGGGCAGGGGCTACACCGGGGAGCTGTTTTTT
CASSHEGRGYTGELFF
>TRBV7-9|once|TRBJ2-7|-
TGTGCCAGCAGCTTAGTATACGAGCAGTACTTC
CASSLVYEQYF
>TRBV7-2|-|TRBJ2-1|TRBD2
TGTGCCAGCAGCTCTACTAGCGGGAGGGGGGGCAATGAGCAGTTCTTC
CASSSTSGRGGNEQFF
>TRBV5-1|-|TRBJ1-2|TRBD1
TGCGCCAGCAGCCACAAACAGGGGGCGTATGGCTACACCTTC
CASSHKQGAYGYTF
>TRBV9|-|TRBJ2-7|TRBD2
TGTGCCAGCAGCCCCGACCTCCTAGCGGGAAGGTACGAGCAGTACTTC
CASSPDLLAGRYEQYF
>TRBV2|-|TRBJ2-3|-
TGTGCCAGCAACGCAGGCCGCACAGATACGCAGTATTTT
CASNAGRTDTQYF
>TRBV4-1|once|TRBJ2-5|TRBD1
TGCGCCAGCAGCAATAGGGACAGGGGGGGAGAGACCCAGTACTTC
CASSNRDRGGETQYF
>TRBV6-1|-|TRBJ2-5|-
TGTGCCAGCAGTGAAACTAGGAGGGAGACCCAGTACTTC
CASSETRRETQYF